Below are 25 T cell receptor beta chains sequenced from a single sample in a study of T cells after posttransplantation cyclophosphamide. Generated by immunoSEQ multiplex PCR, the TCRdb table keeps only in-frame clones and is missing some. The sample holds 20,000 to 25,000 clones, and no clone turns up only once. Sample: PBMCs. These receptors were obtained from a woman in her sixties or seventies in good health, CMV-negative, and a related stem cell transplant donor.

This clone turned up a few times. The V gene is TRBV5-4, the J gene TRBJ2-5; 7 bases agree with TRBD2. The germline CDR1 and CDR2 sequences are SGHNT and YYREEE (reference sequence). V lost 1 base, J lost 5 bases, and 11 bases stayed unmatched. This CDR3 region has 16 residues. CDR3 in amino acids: CASSLSRAGARETQYF. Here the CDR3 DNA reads TGTGCCAGCAGCTTGTCGAGGGCGGGAGCCCGGGAGACCCAGTACTTC.

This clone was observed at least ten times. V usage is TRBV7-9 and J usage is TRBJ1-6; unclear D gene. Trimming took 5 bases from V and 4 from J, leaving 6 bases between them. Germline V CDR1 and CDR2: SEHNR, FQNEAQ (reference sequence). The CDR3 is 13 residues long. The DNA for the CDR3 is TGTGCCAGCAGCCTCCTTTATAATTCACCCCTCCACTTT. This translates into CASSLLYNSPLHF. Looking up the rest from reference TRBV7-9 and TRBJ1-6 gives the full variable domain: DTGVSQNPRHKITKRGQNVTFRCDPISEHNRLYWYRQTLGQGPEFLTYFQNEAQLEKSRLLSDRFSAERPKGSFSTLEIQRTEQGDSAMYLCASSLLYNSPLHFGNGTRLTVT.

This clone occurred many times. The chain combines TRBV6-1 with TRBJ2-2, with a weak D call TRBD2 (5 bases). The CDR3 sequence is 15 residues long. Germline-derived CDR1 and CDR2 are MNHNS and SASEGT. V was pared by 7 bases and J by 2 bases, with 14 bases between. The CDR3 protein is CASKAGLLNTGELFF. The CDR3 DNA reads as TGTGCCAGCAAAGCAGGACTCCTAAACACCGGGGAGCTGTTTTTT.

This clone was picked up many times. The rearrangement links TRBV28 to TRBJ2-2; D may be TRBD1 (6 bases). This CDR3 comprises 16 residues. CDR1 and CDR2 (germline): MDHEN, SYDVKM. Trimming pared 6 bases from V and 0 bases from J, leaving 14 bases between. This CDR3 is CASSTGTLTNTGELFF. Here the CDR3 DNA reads TGTGCCAGCAGCACCGGGACACTCACGAACACCGGGGAGCTGTTTTTT.

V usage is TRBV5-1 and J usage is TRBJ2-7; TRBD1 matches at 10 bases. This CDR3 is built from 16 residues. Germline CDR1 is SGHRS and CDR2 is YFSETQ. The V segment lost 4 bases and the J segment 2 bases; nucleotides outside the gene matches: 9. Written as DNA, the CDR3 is TGCGCCAGCAGCGCCTCGGGGGACAGGGGAACCTACGAGCAGTACGTC. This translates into CASSASGDRGTYEQYV.

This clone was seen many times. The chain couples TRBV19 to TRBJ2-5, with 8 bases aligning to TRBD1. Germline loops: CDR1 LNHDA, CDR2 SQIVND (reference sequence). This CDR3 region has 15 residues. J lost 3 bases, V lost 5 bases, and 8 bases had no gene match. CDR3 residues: CASSLGGQAKETQYF. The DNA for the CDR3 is TGTGCCAGTAGTCTAGGGGGACAGGCCAAAGAGACCCAGTACTTC.

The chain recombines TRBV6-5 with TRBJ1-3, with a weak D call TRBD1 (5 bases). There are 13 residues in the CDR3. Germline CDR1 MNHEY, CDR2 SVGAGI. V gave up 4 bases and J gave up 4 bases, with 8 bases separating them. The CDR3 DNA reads TGTGCCAGCAGTTTCGACAGCGGAAACACCATATATTTT. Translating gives CASSFDSGNTIYF.

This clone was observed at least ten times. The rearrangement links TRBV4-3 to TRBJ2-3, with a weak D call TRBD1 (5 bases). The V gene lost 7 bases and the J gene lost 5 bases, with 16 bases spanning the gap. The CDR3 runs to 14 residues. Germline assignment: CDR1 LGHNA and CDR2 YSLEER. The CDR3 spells CASKSTGRGDTQYF. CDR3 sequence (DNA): TGCGCCAGCAAATCTACAGGCCGTGGAGATACGCAGTATTTT.

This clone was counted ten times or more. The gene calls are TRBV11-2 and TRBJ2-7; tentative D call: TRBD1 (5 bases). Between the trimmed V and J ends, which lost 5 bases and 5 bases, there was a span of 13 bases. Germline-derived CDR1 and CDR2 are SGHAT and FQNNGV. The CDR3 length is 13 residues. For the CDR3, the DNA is TGTGCCAGCAGCACGACAGTCGGCGACGAGCAGTACGTC. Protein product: CASSTTVGDEQYV.

DNA for the CDR3: TGCGCCAGCAGCACCGGACTAGCGGGCACAGATACGCAGTATTTT. Its translation is CASSTGLAGTDTQYF. The J gene is TRBJ2-3, the V gene TRBV5-1; 10 bases fit TRBD2. CDR1 SGHRS and CDR2 YFSETQ come from the germline V gene. This CDR3 has 15 amino acids. V gave up 4 bases and J gave up 1 base; unmatched junction bases: 3.

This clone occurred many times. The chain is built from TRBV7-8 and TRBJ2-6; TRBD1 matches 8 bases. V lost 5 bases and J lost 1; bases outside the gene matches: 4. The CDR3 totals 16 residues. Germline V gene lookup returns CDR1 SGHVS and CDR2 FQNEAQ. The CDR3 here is CASSGQGWSGANVLTF. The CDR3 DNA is TGTGCCAGCAGCGGACAGGGCTGGTCTGGGGCCAACGTCCTGACTTTC.

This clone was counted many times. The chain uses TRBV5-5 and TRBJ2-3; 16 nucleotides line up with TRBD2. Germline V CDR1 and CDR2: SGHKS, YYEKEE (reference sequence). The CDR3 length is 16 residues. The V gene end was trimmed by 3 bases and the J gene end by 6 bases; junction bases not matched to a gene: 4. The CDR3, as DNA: TGTGCCAGCAGCTCACCGGGACTAGCGGGGGGGGATACGCAGTATTTT. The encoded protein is CASSSPGLAGGDTQYF.

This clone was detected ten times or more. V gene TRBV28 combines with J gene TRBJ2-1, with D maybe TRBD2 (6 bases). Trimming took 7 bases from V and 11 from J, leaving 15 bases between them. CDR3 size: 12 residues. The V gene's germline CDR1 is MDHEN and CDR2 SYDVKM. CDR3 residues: CASTSRGDQQFF. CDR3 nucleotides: TGTGCCAGCACCTCGCGGGGTGATCAGCAGTTCTTC.

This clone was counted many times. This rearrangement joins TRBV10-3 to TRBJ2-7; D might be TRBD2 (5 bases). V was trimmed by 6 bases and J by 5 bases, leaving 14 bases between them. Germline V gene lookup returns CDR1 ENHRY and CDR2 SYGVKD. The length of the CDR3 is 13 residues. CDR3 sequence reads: CAIRHTELDEQYF. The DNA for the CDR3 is TGTGCCATCAGACACACCGAACTAGACGAGCAGTACTTC.

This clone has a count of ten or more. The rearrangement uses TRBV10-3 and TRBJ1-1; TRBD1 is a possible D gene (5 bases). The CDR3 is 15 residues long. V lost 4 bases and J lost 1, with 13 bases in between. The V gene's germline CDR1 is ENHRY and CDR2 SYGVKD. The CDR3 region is CAISGEGLPNTEAFF. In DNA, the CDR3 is TGTGCCATCAGTGGGGAGGGGCTCCCGAACACTGAAGCTTTCTTT.

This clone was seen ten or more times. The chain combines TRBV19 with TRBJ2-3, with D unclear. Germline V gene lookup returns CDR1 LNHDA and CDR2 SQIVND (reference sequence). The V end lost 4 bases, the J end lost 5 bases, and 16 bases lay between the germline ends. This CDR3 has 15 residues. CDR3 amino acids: CASSNRHQTGDTQYF. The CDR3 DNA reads TGTGCCAGTAGTAACCGACACCAAACCGGAGATACGCAGTATTTT.

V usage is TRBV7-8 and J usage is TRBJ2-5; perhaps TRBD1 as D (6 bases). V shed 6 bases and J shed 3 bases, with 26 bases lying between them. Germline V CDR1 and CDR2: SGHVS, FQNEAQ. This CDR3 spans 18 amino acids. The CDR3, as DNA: TGTGCCAGCAGGCTCTACGGCCGGACAGCTGAAGAAAAAGAGACCCAGTACTTC. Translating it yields CASRLYGRTAEEKETQYF.

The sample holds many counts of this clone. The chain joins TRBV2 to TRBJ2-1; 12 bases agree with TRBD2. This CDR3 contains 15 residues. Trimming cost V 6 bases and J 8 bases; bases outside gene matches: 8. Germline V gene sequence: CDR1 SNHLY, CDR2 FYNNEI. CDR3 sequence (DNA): TGTGCCAGCAGAAGAATGACTAGCGGGGGAGATGAGCAGTTCTTC. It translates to CASRRMTSGGDEQFF.

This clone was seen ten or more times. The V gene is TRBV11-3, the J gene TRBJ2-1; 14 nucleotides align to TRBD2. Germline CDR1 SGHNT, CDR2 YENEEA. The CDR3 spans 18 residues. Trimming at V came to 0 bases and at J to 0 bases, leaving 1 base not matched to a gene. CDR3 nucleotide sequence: TGTGCCAGCAGCTTAGAGGGGACTAGCGGGAGCTCCTACAATGAGCAGTTCTTC. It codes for CASSLEGTSGSSYNEQFF. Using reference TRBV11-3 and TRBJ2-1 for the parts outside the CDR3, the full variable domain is EAGVVQSPRYKIIEKKQPVAFWCNPISGHNTLYWYLQNLGQGPELLIRYENEEAVDDSQLPKDRFSAERLKGVDSTLKIQPAELGDSAVYLCASSLEGTSGSSYNEQFFGPGTRLTVL.

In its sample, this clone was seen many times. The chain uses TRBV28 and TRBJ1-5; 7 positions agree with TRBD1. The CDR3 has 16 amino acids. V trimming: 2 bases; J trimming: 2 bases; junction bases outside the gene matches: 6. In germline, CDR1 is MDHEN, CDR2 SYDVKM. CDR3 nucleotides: TGTGCCAGCAGTTTAAGAGGGGGCGTGGGCAATCAGCCCCAGCATTTT. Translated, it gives CASSLRGGVGNQPQHF.

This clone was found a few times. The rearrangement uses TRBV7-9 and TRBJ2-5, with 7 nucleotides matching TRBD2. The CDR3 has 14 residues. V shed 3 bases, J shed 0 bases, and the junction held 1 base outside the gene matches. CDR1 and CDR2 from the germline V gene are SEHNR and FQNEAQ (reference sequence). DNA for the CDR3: TGTGCCAGCAGCTTGGGGGGGAACCAAGAGACCCAGTACTTC. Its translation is CASSLGGNQETQYF. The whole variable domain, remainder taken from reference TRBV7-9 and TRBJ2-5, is DTGVSQNPRHKITKRGQNVTFRCDPISEHNRLYWYRQTLGQGPEFLTYFQNEAQLEKSRLLSDRFSAERPKGSFSTLEIQRTEQGDSAMYLCASSLGGNQETQYFGPGTRLLVL.

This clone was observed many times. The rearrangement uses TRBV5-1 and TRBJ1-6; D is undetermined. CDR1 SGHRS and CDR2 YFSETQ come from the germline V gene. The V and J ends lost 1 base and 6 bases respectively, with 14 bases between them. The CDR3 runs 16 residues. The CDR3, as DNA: TGCGCCAGCAGCTTGAGGCAGGCCGCAGGTAATTCACCCCTCCACTTT. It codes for CASSLRQAAGNSPLHF.

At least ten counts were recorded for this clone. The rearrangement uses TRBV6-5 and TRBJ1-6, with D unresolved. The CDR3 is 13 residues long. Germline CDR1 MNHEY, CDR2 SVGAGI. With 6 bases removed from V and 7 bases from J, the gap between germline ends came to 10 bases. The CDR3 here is CASSAIWNSPLHF. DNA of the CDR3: TGTGCCAGCAGCGCGATTTGGAATTCACCCCTCCACTTT.

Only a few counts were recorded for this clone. CDR3: CASTWSREVNSYEQYF. The CDR3 DNA follows: TGTGCCAGCACTTGGAGCAGGGAGGTAAACTCCTACGAGCAGTACTTC. The gene calls are TRBV2 and TRBJ2-7; weak D call: TRBD2 (6 bases). CDR1 is SNHLY and CDR2 is FYNNEI in the germline V gene. Trimming took 7 bases from V and 0 from J, leaving 19 bases between them. The CDR3 totals 16 residues.

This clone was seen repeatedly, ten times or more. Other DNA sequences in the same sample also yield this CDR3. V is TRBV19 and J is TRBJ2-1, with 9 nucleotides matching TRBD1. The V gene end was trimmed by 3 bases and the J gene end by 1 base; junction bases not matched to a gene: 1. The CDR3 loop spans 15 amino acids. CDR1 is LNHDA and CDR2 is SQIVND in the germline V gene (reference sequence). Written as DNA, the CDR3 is TGTGCCAGTAGTATCGACAGGGGGTCCTACAATGAGCAGTTCTTC. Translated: CASSIDRGSYNEQFF.